Below, 26 T cell receptor beta chains from the same sample are listed, as sequenced in a study of cytomegalovirus exposure and HLA in healthy donors. Primers included in the PCR were 60 Vbeta and 13 Jbeta primers. Measured with immunoSEQ multiplex PCR; TCRdb has only the in-frame clones, and not every one. The sample includes some 200,000 clones, 65% to 85% of them seen just once. Sequenced: PBMCs. Receptors were obtained from a man aged 50-59 years in good health and CMV-seronegative.

V is TRBV7-3 and J is TRBJ2-3; D is uncertain. This CDR3 has 14 amino acids. Trimming took off 2 bases at V and 0 bases at J, with 6 bases between the two ends. CDR1 and CDR2 from the germline V gene are SGHTA and FQGTGA. Here the CDR3 reads CASSLVGSTDTQYF. Written as DNA, the CDR3 is TGTGCCAGCAGCTTAGTGGGCAGCACAGATACGCAGTATTTT.

CDR3 bases: TGTGCCAGCAGCTTAGTAGGGGGGCTAGCGGGGGGGCAGGAGCAGTACTTC. Its protein product is CASSLVGGLAGGQEQYF. The chain links TRBV7-2 to TRBJ2-7; 12 bases fit TRBD2. Losses at the gene ends were 1 base for V and 7 bases for J; bases not matched to a gene: 11. The CDR3 has 17 amino acids. The germline V gene has CDR1 SGHTA and CDR2 FQGNSA.

V is TRBV7-9 and J is TRBJ1-5; TRBD1 is a possible D gene (5 bases). The CDR3 contains 12 residues. V was pared by 4 bases and J by 7 bases, with 8 bases between. CDR1 is SEHNR and CDR2 is FQNEAQ in the germline V gene (reference sequence). The CDR3 protein is CASSSGDQPQHF. Here the CDR3 DNA reads TGTGCCAGCAGCTCGGGGGACCAGCCCCAGCATTTT.

The CDR3 region is CASSPRGGGDTQYF. The CDR3 coding sequence is TGCGCCAGCAGCCCACGGGGGGGAGGTGATACGCAGTATTTT. The V call is TRBV4-1, the J call TRBJ2-3; TRBD2 agrees at 8 bases. V shed 4 bases and J 6 bases; nucleotides not matched to a gene: 6. Germline CDR1 and CDR2: MGHRA and YSYEKL. The CDR3 has 14 residues.

J is TRBJ2-7 and V is TRBV5-4; TRBD2 agrees at 9 bases. Germline V lookup: CDR1 SGHNT, CDR2 YYREEE (reference sequence). Trimming took 1 base from V and 2 from J; bases not matched to a gene: 4. The CDR3 totals 15 residues. The CDR3, as DNA: TGTGCCAGCAGCTTGAGGGTAGCGGGGGCCTACGAGCAGTACTTC. It encodes CASSLRVAGAYEQYF.

In its sample, this clone was seen once. The V call is TRBV7-6, the J call TRBJ2-1; 9 bases map to TRBD2. After removal of 1 base from V and 6 bases from J, the junction contained 7 bases not matched to a gene. There are 16 residues in the CDR3. Germline values: CDR1 SGHVS, CDR2 FNYEAQ. The CDR3 is CASSLDTGGGANEQFF. CDR3 nucleotides: TGTGCCAGCAGCTTAGATACGGGCGGGGGGGCCAATGAGCAGTTCTTC.

The genes are TRBV21-1 and TRBJ1-6; the table's D call, TRBD1, was not checked against the DNA. TRBV21-1 is classified as a pseudogene. This CDR3 spans 13 amino acids. The CDR3 nucleotides read TGTGCCAGCGGATGCAGGGTCGTTTCACCCCTCCACTTT. It specifies CASGCRVVSPLHF.

The genes are TRBV6-5 and TRBJ2-1; possible D gene TRBD2, 7 bases. CDR1 MNHEY and CDR2 SVGAGI come from the germline V gene. The CDR3 extends over 15 amino acids. Trimming left V 1 base short and J 4 bases short, with 11 bases between. CDR3 DNA: TGTGCCAGCAGTTACTACGGGGGGCTTTACAATGAGCAGTTCTTC. Its protein is CASSYYGGLYNEQFF.

The V call is TRBV29-1, the J call TRBJ1-1; a weak D match, TRBD1 (6 bases). This CDR3 is 13 amino acids long. Trimming shortened V by 3 bases and J by 5 bases, and 13 bases separated the two germline ends. CDR1 SQVTM and CDR2 ANQGSEA come from the germline V gene. DNA of the CDR3: TGCAGCGTTGATCGGGGGAGGGGGACTGAAGCTTTCTTT. Amino acids: CSVDRGRGTEAFF.

The gene calls are TRBV6-1 and TRBJ2-2; 9 positions agree with TRBD1. V was pared by 5 bases and J by 3 bases, with 4 bases of the junction left unmatched. This CDR3 has 15 residues. Germline assignment: CDR1 MNHNS and CDR2 SASEGT. CDR3 in amino acids: CASSPRTGDTGELFF. DNA for the CDR3: TGTGCCAGCAGTCCACGGACAGGGGACACCGGGGAGCTGTTTTTT.

The V and J genes are TRBV25-1 and TRBJ2-7; TRBD1 agrees at 8 bases. Germline V gene sequence: CDR1 MGHDK, CDR2 SYGVNS. The CDR3 sequence is 14 residues long. Trimming at V came to 7 bases and at J to 7 bases, leaving 12 bases not matched to a gene. CDR3: CASTGTGLFWEQYF. The CDR3 nucleotides are TGTGCCAGCACCGGGACAGGTCTTTTTTGGGAGCAGTACTTC.

This chain connects TRBV10-1 to TRBJ2-1; TRBD1 aligns across 7 bases. Germline-derived CDR1 and CDR2 are WNHNN and SYGVQD (reference sequence). This CDR3 has 15 amino acids. V gave up 4 bases and J gave up 6 bases; unmatched junction bases: 9. The CDR3 DNA is TGCGCCAGCAGTGCCTCGTTTGCAGGGGGCAATGAGCAGTTCTTC. Amino acids: CASSASFAGGNEQFF.

The chain is built from TRBV7-9 and TRBJ2-1, with 9 bases aligning to TRBD1. Per germline, CDR1 SEHNR and CDR2 FQNEAQ (reference sequence). Trimming took 1 base from V and 8 from J; bases not matched to a gene: 6. The CDR3 is 15 amino acids. For the CDR3, the DNA is TGTGCCAGCAGCTTAGTTGGACAGGGGAGAGATGAGCAGTTCTTC. Its protein is CASSLVGQGRDEQFF.

This clone was observed a single time. In nucleotides, the CDR3 is TGTGCCAGCTCCCCGACTGGCGGGGGGGCCTCTGGGGCCAACGTCCTGACTTTC. Amino acids: CASSPTGGGASGANVLTF. The chain uses TRBV18 and TRBJ2-6; 9 nucleotides match TRBD2. Trimming cost V 6 bases and J 0 bases; bases outside gene matches: 9. This CDR3 is 18 amino acids long. Germline V CDR1 and CDR2: KGHSH, LQKENI.

V is TRBV6-5 and J is TRBJ1-2, with 7 bases fitting TRBD1. CDR3 length equals 12 residues. CDR1 is MNHEY and CDR2 is SVGAGI in the germline V gene. V was pared by 11 bases and J by 8 bases, with 11 bases of the junction left unmatched. The CDR3: CACAGGYGGYTF. Written as DNA, the CDR3 is TGTGCCTGTGCAGGGGGATATGGCGGCTACACCTTC.

The chain links TRBV7-2 to TRBJ2-7, with 8 positions matching TRBD2. V lost 2 bases and J lost 2; bases outside the gene matches: 2. Germline V gene sequence: CDR1 SGHTA, CDR2 FQGNSA. The length of the CDR3 is 14 residues. The CDR3 region has the DNA TGTGCCAGCAGCTTAACCGGGGGGGCCTACGAGCAGTACTTC. It is translated as CASSLTGGAYEQYF.

This chain uses TRBV25-1 with TRBJ2-5; D is possibly TRBD1 (6 bases). Deletions cut 5 bases from V and 1 base from J, with 14 bases between. The CDR3 length is 15 residues. Germline CDR1 reads MGHDK; CDR2 reads SYGVNS. This CDR3 is CASSLRTAFQETQYF. The CDR3 coding sequence is TGTGCCAGCAGTCTTCGGACAGCCTTCCAAGAGACCCAGTACTTC.

This chain connects TRBV7-9 to TRBJ2-1; perhaps TRBD2 as D (6 bases). The length of the CDR3 is 15 residues. The germline V and J ends were trimmed by 4 bases and 6 bases, with 16 bases remaining between them. The germline V gene encodes CDR1 SEHNR and CDR2 FQNEAQ (reference sequence). The CDR3 sequence: CASSSTGGTINEQFF. The DNA for the CDR3 is TGTGCCAGCAGCTCTACCGGGGGAACGATCAATGAGCAGTTCTTC. Complete variable domain (other parts from reference TRBV7-9 and TRBJ2-1): DTGVSQNPRHKITKRGQNVTFRCDPISEHNRLYWYRQTLGQGPEFLTYFQNEAQLEKSRLLSDRFSAERPKGSFSTLEIQRTEQGDSAMYLCASSSTGGTINEQFFGPGTRLTVL.

The V and J genes are TRBV2 and TRBJ2-7, with D possibly being TRBD1 (5 bases). The CDR3 spans 12 residues. V dropped 5 bases and J dropped 5 bases, with 10 bases sitting between them. Germline assignment: CDR1 SNHLY and CDR2 FYNNEI. This CDR3 is CASSKGADEQYF. CDR3 nucleotides: TGTGCCAGCAGTAAAGGGGCAGACGAGCAGTACTTC.

This clone was detected once. The V gene is TRBV18, the J gene TRBJ1-5; a weak D match, TRBD1 (5 bases). The length of the CDR3 is 16 residues. Germline-derived CDR1 and CDR2 are KGHSH and LQKENI. V gave up 3 bases and J gave up 7 bases, with 19 bases separating them. DNA for the CDR3: TGTGCCAGCTCACCCTCGGCACAGAGGGGAGGGCAGCCCCAGCATTTT. Translated: CASSPSAQRGGQPQHF.

The V gene is TRBV15, the J gene TRBJ1-1, with unresolved D. The CDR3 is made up of 11 amino acids. V lost 6 bases, J lost 5 bases, and 7 bases lay in between. Looked up from germline, CDR1 is LNHNV and CDR2 is YYDKDF (reference sequence). CDR3 DNA sequence: TGTGCCACCAGTACCCAGACTGAAGCTTTCTTT. This encodes CATSTQTEAFF.

The CDR3 nucleotides are TGTGCCACCAGCAGAGCAGCGCAGAACACTGAAGCTTTCTTT. It specifies CATSRAAQNTEAFF. The chain employs TRBV15 and TRBJ1-1; no clear D gene. This CDR3 is 14 amino acids long. The germline CDR1 and CDR2 sequences are LNHNV and YYDKDF (reference sequence). The V end was cut by 1 base, the J end by 1 base, with 7 bases between.

V gene TRBV5-1 combines with J gene TRBJ2-7; D is possibly TRBD1 (6 bases). This CDR3 is 14 amino acids long. Deletions cut 3 bases from V and 5 bases from J, with 15 bases between. CDR1 and CDR2 from the germline V gene are SGHRS and YFSETQ. CDR3 loop: CASSSQTGLDEQYF. CDR3 nucleotide sequence: TGCGCCAGCAGCTCCCAGACAGGTTTGGACGAGCAGTACTTC.

V gene TRBV5-1 combines with J gene TRBJ1-4, with D perhaps matching TRBD1 (6 bases). V lost 4 bases and J 5 bases, leaving 9 bases between the germline ends. This CDR3 contains 13 residues. The germline gives CDR1 SGHRS, CDR2 YFSETQ. The CDR3 DNA reads as TGCGCCAGCAGCCTGGGACAAAATGAAAAACTGTTTTTT. Translated, it gives CASSLGQNEKLFF.

The chain uses TRBV5-6 and TRBJ1-4; TRBD1 agrees at 7 bases. CDR1 and CDR2 from the germline V gene are SGHDT and YYEEEE. After removal of 3 bases from V and 0 bases from J, the junction contained 8 bases not matched to a gene. The CDR3 is made up of 17 amino acids. The CDR3 reads CASSYDRVLATNEKLFF. In nucleotides, the CDR3 is TGTGCCAGCAGCTACGACAGGGTCCTTGCAACTAATGAAAAACTGTTTTTT.

The genes are TRBV30 and TRBJ2-3, with D possibly TRBD2 on 5 matching bases. Trimming cost V 2 bases and J 5 bases, with 14 bases left between them. CDR3 size: 14 residues. In germline, CDR1 is GTSNPN, CDR2 SVGIG (reference sequence). The CDR3 DNA reads TGTGCCTGGAGTCCCTGGACTGCTCTAGATACGCAGTATTTT. Translation gives CAWSPWTALDTQYF.